This T cell receptor beta chain is from a study of T cell changes during pregnancy in multiple sclerosis. The repertoire was sequenced with immunoSEQ multiplex PCR; TCRdb's copy has only in-frame clones and lacks some. The table records about 85,000 clones, more than 85% of them present only once. With 0 bases removed from V and 6 bases from J, the gap between germline ends came to 8 bases. This CDR3 region has 13 residues. Germline V gives CDR1 MRHNA, CDR2 SNTAGT. This material consisted of peripheral blood, taken in the first trimester of pregnancy. V gene TRBV6-4 combines with J gene TRBJ1-1; D is undetermined. The TCR originated in a female donor with multiple sclerosis, enrolled in a pregnancy study. The CDR3 nucleotides read TGTGCCAGCAGTGACTCGGGGAGGGCTGAAGCTTTCTTT. It translates to CASSDSGRAEAFF.